The clone carrying this T cell receptor (beta chain) was seen more than once but under ten times. No antigen is known for it. The sample originates from a study of OX40 agonist ivuxolimab in advanced cancers. Study information: Patients were given ivuxolimab, an antibody that agonizes OX40 (CD134).

Method: immunoSEQ multiplex PCR; TCRdb's copy keeps in-frame clones and lacks some. The sample lists about 60,000 clones; roughly 80% were seen once. Study findings and constraints: In the 0.1 to 3.0 mg/kg range, CD4+ and CD8+ blood T cells had expanded clonally by week 6. Certain nonresponders additionally had low normalized T-cell clonal expansion.

The sample in question was CD4+ or CD8+ T cells sorted from blood, obtained in a trial of the OX40 agonist ivuxolimab. The sequence was collected from an adult with an advanced solid tumor such as melanoma, head and neck, liver or kidney cancer.

The CDR3 coding sequence is TGTGCCAGCAGCTTAGGCGGGAGTGGGGGATACAATGAGCAGTTCTTC. It is translated as CASSLGGSGGYNEQFF. The chain recombines TRBV7-9 with TRBJ2-1, with TRBD2 matching over 7 bases. Germline V gene sequence: CDR1 SEHNR, CDR2 FQNEAQ (reference sequence). This CDR3 is 16 amino acids long. The V gene end was trimmed by 1 base and the J gene end by 4 bases; junction bases not matched to a gene: 7.